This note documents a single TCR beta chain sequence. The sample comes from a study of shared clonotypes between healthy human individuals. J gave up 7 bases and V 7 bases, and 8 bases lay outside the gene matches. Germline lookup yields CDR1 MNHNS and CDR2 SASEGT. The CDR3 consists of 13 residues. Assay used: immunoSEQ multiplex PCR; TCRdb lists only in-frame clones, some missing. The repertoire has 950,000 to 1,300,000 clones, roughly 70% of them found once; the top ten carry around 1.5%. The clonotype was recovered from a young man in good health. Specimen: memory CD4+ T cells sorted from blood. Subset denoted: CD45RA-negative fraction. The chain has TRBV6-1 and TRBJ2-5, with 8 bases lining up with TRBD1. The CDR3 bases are TGTGCCAGCACCTCCCAACAGGGGGGGACCCAGTACTTC. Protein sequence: CASTSQQGGTQYF.